This T cell receptor (beta chain) was profiled in a study of shared clonotypes between healthy human individuals. V lost 5 bases to trimming and J lost 1 base, with 14 bases between them. Per the germline V gene, CDR1 is SGHTA and CDR2 is FQGNSA. The CDR3 loop spans 15 amino acids. Per sorted-subset replicate PCR, input was about 180 ng DNA, representing about 30,000 T cell genomes. Produced via immunoSEQ multiplex PCR; TCRdb's table is partial and in-frame only. Of approximately 1,500,000 clones in the sample, more than 95% were seen once. V usage is TRBV7-2 and J usage is TRBJ1-1; D unresolved. The receptor's source is a man younger than 40 in good health. What was sequenced was naive CD4+ T cells sorted from blood. Subset given: CD45RA+ positively selected. The CDR3 coding sequence is TGTGCCAGCAGCAGCCCGGGGTTTAGGAACACTGAAGCTTTCTTT. It translates to CASSSPGFRNTEAFF.